This T cell receptor beta chain was identified in a study of blood T cell repertoires in COVID-19. Study-level information: From the United States, Italy and Spain came samples of acute and convalescent COVID-19. The analysed material was cDNA or gDNA that came from T cells, B-cell-depleted T cells, or PBMCs.

In this sample, this clone turned up once. Methods used by the authors: Researchers report that nucleated cell counts were estimated from reference gene primer amplification. Data came from immunoSEQ multiplex PCR; TCRdb stores just in-frame clones and leaves some out. That table supplies the V and J calls and clone size; D and trimming were determined from the DNA. The data show fewer than 85,000 clones, with around 83% seen just once and over 5% held by the top ten. Germline values: CDR1 KGHSH, CDR2 LQKENI. The V gene lost 3 bases and the J gene lost 6 bases, with 20 bases spanning the gap. There are 17 residues in the CDR3.

The chain couples TRBV18 to TRBJ1-4, with D possibly being TRBD1 (6 bases). The specimen sequenced was peripheral blood. This sequence originates from a woman aged 60 to 75 with acute or convalescent COVID-19. The CDR3 DNA is TGTGCCAGCTCACCGGGGAGGGGGTCCCCGGGCGATGAAAAACTGTTTTTT. Translation: CASSPGRGSPGDEKLFF.